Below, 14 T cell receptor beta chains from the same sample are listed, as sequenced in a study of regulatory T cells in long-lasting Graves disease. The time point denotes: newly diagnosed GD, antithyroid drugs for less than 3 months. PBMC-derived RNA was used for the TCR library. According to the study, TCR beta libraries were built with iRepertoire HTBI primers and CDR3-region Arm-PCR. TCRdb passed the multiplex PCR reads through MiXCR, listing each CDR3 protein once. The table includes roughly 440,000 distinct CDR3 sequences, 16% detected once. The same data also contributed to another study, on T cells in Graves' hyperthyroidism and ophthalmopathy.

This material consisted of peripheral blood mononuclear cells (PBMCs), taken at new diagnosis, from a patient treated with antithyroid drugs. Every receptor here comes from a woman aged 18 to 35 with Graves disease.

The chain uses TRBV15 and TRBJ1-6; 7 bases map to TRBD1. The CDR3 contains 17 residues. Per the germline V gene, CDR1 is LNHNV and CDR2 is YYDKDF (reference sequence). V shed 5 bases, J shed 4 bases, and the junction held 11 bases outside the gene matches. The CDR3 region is CATSGTGTDYYNSPLHF. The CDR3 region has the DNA TGTGCCACCAGCGGTACCGGGACAGACTATTATAATTCACCCCTCCACTTT.

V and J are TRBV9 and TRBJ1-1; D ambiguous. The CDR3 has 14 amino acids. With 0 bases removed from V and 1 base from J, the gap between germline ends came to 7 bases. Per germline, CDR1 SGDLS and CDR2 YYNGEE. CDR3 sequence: CASSVEAANTEAFF. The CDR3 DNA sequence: TGTGCCAGCAGCGTAGAGGCGGCGAACACTGAAGCTTTCTTT.

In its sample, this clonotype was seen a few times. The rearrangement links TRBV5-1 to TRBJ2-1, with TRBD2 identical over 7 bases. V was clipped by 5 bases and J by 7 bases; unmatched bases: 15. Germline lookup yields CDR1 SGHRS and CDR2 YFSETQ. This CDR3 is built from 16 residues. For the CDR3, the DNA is TGCGCCAGCAGGTGGCCGGAGGGCGGGAGTGGAAATGAGCAGTTCTTC. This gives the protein CASRWPEGGSGNEQFF.

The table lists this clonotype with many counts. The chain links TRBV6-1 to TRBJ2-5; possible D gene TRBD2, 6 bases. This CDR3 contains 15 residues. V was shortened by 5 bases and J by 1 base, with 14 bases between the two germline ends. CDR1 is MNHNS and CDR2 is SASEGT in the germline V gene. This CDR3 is CASSMGTLPQETQYF. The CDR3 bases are TGTGCCAGCAGTATGGGGACTTTACCCCAAGAGACCCAGTACTTC.

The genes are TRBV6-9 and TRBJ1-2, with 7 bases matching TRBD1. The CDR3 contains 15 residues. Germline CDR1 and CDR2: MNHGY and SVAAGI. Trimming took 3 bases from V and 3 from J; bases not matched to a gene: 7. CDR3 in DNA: TGTGCCAGCAGTTACCCCACCGGGACAGACTATGGCTACACCTTC. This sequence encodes CASSYPTGTDYGYTF.

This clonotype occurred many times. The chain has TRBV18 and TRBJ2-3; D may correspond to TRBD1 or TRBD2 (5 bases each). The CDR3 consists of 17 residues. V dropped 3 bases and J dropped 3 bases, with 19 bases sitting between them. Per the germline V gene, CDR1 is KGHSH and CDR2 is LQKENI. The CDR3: CASSPPGTAEDTDTQYF. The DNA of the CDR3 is TGTGCCAGCTCACCGCCCGGGACCGCGGAGGATACAGATACGCAGTATTTT.

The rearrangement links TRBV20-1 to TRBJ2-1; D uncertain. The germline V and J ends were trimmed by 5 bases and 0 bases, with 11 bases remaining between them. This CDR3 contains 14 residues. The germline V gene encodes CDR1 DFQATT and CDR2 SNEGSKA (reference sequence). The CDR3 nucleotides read TGCAGTGCTTTAGACCAGAGCTCCTACAATGAGCAGTTCTTC. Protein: CSALDQSSYNEQFF.

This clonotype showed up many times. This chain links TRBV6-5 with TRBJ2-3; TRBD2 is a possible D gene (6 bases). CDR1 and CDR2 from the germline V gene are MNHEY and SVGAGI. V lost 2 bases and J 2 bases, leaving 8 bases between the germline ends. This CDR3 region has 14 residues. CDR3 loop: CASSYRDFTDTQYF. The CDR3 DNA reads TGTGCCAGCAGTTACAGGGACTTCACAGATACGCAGTATTTT.

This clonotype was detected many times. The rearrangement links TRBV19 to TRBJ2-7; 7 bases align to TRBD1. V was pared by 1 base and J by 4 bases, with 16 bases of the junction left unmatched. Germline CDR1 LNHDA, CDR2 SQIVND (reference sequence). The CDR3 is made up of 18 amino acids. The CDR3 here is CASSIAWRRGGNGYEQYF. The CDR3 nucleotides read TGTGCCAGTAGTATAGCGTGGCGAAGAGGGGGCAATGGATACGAGCAGTACTTC.

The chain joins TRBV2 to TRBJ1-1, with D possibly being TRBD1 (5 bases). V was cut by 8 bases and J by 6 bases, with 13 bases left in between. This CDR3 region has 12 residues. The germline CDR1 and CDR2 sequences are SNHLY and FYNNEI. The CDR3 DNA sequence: TGTGCCAGCGGATACAGGCATCCTGAAGCTTTCTTT. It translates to CASGYRHPEAFF.

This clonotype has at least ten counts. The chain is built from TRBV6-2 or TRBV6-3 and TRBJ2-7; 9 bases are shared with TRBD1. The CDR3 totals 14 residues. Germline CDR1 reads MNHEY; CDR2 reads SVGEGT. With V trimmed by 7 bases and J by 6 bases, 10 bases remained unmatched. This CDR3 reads CASTPTGGSFEQYF. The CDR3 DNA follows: TGTGCCAGCACCCCGACAGGGGGTAGTTTCGAGCAGTACTTC.

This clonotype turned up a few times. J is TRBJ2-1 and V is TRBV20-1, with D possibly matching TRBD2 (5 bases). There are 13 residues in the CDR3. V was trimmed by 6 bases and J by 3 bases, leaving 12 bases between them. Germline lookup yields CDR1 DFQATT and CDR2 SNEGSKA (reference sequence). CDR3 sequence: CSATGLIYNEQFF. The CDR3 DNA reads TGCAGTGCAACTGGACTGATCTACAATGAGCAGTTCTTC.

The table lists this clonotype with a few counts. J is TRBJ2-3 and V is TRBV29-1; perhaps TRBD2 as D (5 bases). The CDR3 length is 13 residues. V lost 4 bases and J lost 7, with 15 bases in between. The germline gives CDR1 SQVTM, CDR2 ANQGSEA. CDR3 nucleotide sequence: TGCAGCGTTGGGGTGGGAGTCGGGCATACGCAGTATTTT. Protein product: CSVGVGVGHTQYF.

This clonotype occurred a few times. CDR3 DNA: TGTGCCAGCAGCTACCTGGGACAGGGGCGTACAGATACGCAGTATTTT. Translating gives CASSYLGQGRTDTQYF. V usage is TRBV6-1 and J usage is TRBJ2-3; 10 bases agree with TRBD1. CDR3 length: 16 amino acids. Trimming at V came to 6 bases and at J to 3 bases, leaving 9 bases not matched to a gene. CDR1 is MNHNS, CDR2 SASEGT, per germline.